The 13 T cell receptor beta chains below come from one sample, sequenced in a study of early T cells in non-severe SARS-CoV-2 infection. TCRdb re-derived calls from the 5' RACE reads in MiXCR, one entry per CDR3 protein. The table has about 64,000 distinct CDR3 sequences, 8.8% seen once. The sequenced sample was whole blood, obtained at baseline. The receptors were gathered from an adult who was a healthcare worker with PCR-confirmed SARS-CoV-2 infection or an uninfected control (not recorded which).

This clonotype appeared many times. In DNA, the CDR3 is TGTGCCAGCCGTCTGGTCGGGAACACCATATATTTT. Translated: CASRLVGNTIYF. V is TRBV2 and J is TRBJ1-3; D call uncertain. V was clipped by 8 bases and J by 7 bases, with 12 bases between them. The germline V gene has CDR1 SNHLY and CDR2 FYNNEI. The CDR3 has 12 amino acids.

The chain links TRBV5-1 to TRBJ2-1, with D perhaps TRBD2 (5 bases). V was clipped by 3 bases and J by 8 bases, with 9 bases between them. The germline CDR1 and CDR2 sequences are SGHRS and YFSETQ. This CDR3 comprises 12 residues. The CDR3 is CASSSRGYEQFF. The DNA for the CDR3 is TGCGCCAGCAGCTCCCGCGGGTATGAGCAGTTCTTC.

This clonotype occurred a few times. J is TRBJ1-1 and V is TRBV20-1; maybe TRBD1 (5 bases). CDR1 is DFQATT, CDR2 SNEGSKA, per germline (reference sequence). The V gene lost 5 bases and the J gene lost 11 bases, with 15 bases spanning the gap. The CDR3 covers 11 residues. The CDR3 protein is CSALRGLSAFF. In nucleotides, the CDR3 is TGCAGTGCTCTAAGGGGACTGTCCGCTTTCTTT.

V is TRBV23-1 and J is TRBJ2-4; TRBD1 agrees at 8 bases. TRBV23-1 is an open reading frame whose function is uncertain. The CDR3 spans 14 residues. The junction had 12 bases not matched to a gene; V was cut back by 5 bases and J by 12 bases. The CDR3 nucleotides are TGCGCCAGCAGTAAGATCAGGCAGGGGGCTAGTCAGTACTTC. Translated, it gives CASSKIRQGASQYF.

There are a few counts of this clonotype. The chain links TRBV24-1 to TRBJ2-5, with no clear D. This CDR3 comprises 11 residues. V shed 9 bases and J shed 5 bases, with 9 bases lying between them. In germline, CDR1 is KGHDR, CDR2 SFDVKD. The CDR3 region is CATPPEETQYF. DNA for the CDR3: TGTGCCACCCCCCCTGAGGAGACCCAGTACTTC.

Turning to this clonotype: A far larger clone is one nucleotide away, so this likely arose from a read error. J is TRBJ2-1 and V is TRBV6-6, with D uncertain. There are 12 residues in the CDR3. CDR1 is MNHNY, CDR2 SVGAGI, per germline (reference sequence). With 2 bases removed from V and 5 bases from J, the gap between germline ends came to 4 bases. CDR3 sequence reads: CASSYLHNEQFF. The CDR3 nucleotides are TGTGCCAGCAGTTACCTTCACAATGAGCAGTTCTTC.

The chain combines TRBV13 with TRBJ2-3; 7 positions match TRBD2. Unmatched junction bases numbered 5, after V lost 2 bases and J lost 9 bases. The length of the CDR3 is 13 residues. In germline, CDR1 is PRHDT, CDR2 FYEKMQ (reference sequence). The CDR3 loop reads CASSLRTSRTQYF. CDR3 sequence (DNA): TGTGCCAGCAGCTTAAGGACTAGTAGGACGCAGTATTTT.

This clonotype was observed at least ten times. The gene calls are TRBV9 and TRBJ2-2; TRBD1 matches at 8 bases. The CDR3 has 16 residues. Per the germline V gene, CDR1 is SGDLS and CDR2 is YYNGEE. The ends lost 0 bases at V and 7 bases at J; junction bases unmatched: 8. The CDR3 DNA follows: TGTGCCAGCAGCGTAGAGGCAGGCAGGGGGCGCGGGGAGCTGTTTTTT. It encodes CASSVEAGRGRGELFF.

This clonotype was picked up a small number of times. This chain joins TRBV29-1 and TRBJ2-3, with TRBD1 identical over 8 bases. Looked up from germline, CDR1 is SQVTM and CDR2 is ANQGSEA. The CDR3 has 13 residues. Trimming took 3 bases from V and 4 from J; bases not matched to a gene: 3. This CDR3 is CSVDQGAADTQYF. The DNA of the CDR3 is TGCAGCGTTGATCAGGGGGCCGCAGATACGCAGTATTTT.

The sample holds many counts of this clonotype. The V gene is TRBV3-1, the J gene TRBJ2-7, with D possibly being TRBD1 (5 bases). V lost 1 base, J lost 6 bases, and 13 bases lay in between. Looked up from germline, CDR1 is LGHDT and CDR2 is YNNKEL (reference sequence). This CDR3 is 14 amino acids long. The CDR3 DNA follows: TGTGCCAGCAGCCAAGCGGGCAGGGCTGGCGAGCAGTACTTC. Residues: CASSQAGRAGEQYF.

This clonotype was counted between two and nine times. The chain uses TRBV3-1 and TRBJ1-5; 9 bases are shared with TRBD1. CDR3 size: 15 residues. The ends lost 4 bases at V and 3 bases at J; junction bases unmatched: 4. The V gene's germline CDR1 is LGHDT and CDR2 YNNKEL (reference sequence). Here the CDR3 reads CASSRTGAINQPQHF. The CDR3 DNA follows: TGTGCCAGCAGCCGGACAGGGGCCATCAATCAGCCCCAGCATTTT.

This clonotype was found many times. The chain uses TRBV27 and TRBJ2-1; the match to TRBD1 covers 8 bases. The CDR3 totals 15 residues. Germline V CDR1 and CDR2: MNHEY, SMNVEV (reference sequence). V lost 5 bases and J lost 6; bases outside the gene matches: 9. CDR3 in amino acids: CASSASGGIRNEQFF. The CDR3 coding sequence is TGTGCCAGCAGTGCCTCAGGGGGCATACGCAATGAGCAGTTCTTC.

This clonotype occurred many times. This chain connects TRBV7-9 to TRBJ2-3; 9 bases line up with TRBD1. Germline V gives CDR1 SEHNR, CDR2 FQNEAQ (reference sequence). The J segment lost 2 bases and the V segment lost 5 bases, leaving 2 bases of the junction unmatched. This CDR3 contains 14 residues. The CDR3 sequence is CASSRDRDTDTQYF. The CDR3 nucleotides are TGTGCCAGCAGCAGGGACAGGGACACAGATACGCAGTATTTT.